This TCR beta chain was identified in a study of neurological immune-mediated disorders (dated by TCRdb to between 2019 and 2020). Describing the broader study: Among the 35 or so multiple sclerosis patients, relapsing-remitting MS was present in roughly 30 and secondary progressive MS was present in 3. The cohort included about 66 subjects: approximately 15 with HAM/TSP, approximately 34 with multiple sclerosis, and approximately 20 healthy controls. The roughly 110 TCR-beta libraries covered PBMC samples along with longitudinal samples, technical triplicates, and paired sorted CD4+ and CD8+ T-cell subsets. Peripheral blood TCR-beta repertoires from HTLV-I-associated myelopathy (HAM/TSP) patients, multiple sclerosis patients and healthy controls were compared by UMI-based sequencing. Results and caveats for the whole study, not just this receptor: Repertoires from 18 of 34 MS patients were grouped by phylogenetic analysis into a cluster of related CDR3 sequences, suggesting a possible repertoire-level signature. No identical CDR3 amino acid sequences were shared among expanded clones across subjects, suggesting private TCR-beta repertoires in all groups. The highest TCR clonal expansion was observed in HAM/TSP patients, whereas the lowest was observed in MS patients, even when compared with healthy controls. No clinical or MRI features were associated with the MS cluster, and the authors said that larger cohorts are needed.

cDNA synthesis used template-switch 5'RACE with a primer carrying a 10-nucleotide random unique molecular identifier tagging each TCR transcript. Each sequencing run produced over 200 million TCR-beta sequences covering 15-18 subjects. Total RNA was extracted with the RNeasy kit. Using the KAPA Real-time Library Amplification kit, TCR-beta VDJ regions were amplified with primers for the TCR constant region and the 5'RACE anchor. Sample indexes and Illumina adaptors were added in a first PCR, after which library yield was increased in a second PCR. After Ampure bead purification, the TCR product of roughly 650 bp was size-selected on a 2% E-gel SizeSelection system. Before pooling, libraries had their quality checked on a Bioanalyzer, their concentration measured with Qubit, and their quantity determined with the Kapa Library Quantification kit. An Illumina HiSeq 2500 was used to sequence the libraries paired-end at 2 x 150 bp. To increase sequence diversity, roughly 24-31% phiX was spiked into each library pool. Regarding the original processing steps: The quality-filtered reads were processed with the UMI-based MiGEC pipeline, whose error correction step removed more than 75% of the raw TCR sequences. VDJ genes were aligned to IMGT germline references, and each clonotype was defined by a unique CDR3 amino acid sequence together with V-J genes. Clonal expansion, Shannon diversity and CDR3 relatedness (CalcPairwiseDistances, ClusterSamples) were evaluated with VDJtools, and phylogenetic trees were built with CLCbio workbench. Using coefficient-of-variation modelling across technical triplicates, the study counted a clone as expanded if it had at least 8 unique UMIs. The raw public data were reprocessed by TCRdb itself: fastp quality trimming at Q25, MiXCR clonotype calling, in-frame beta chains only. Here each entry gathers all rows of one CDR3 protein and keeps the most common genes and DNA. The V and J calls here are based on TCRdb, not the publication. The sample table records 45,000 or so distinct CDR3 sequences; under 3.5% of these occur just once. Roughly 16% of the sample comes from the top ten.

For unsorted PBMC libraries, 2 million PBMCs were used after storage in RNAlater at -80 degrees C until RNA extraction. The multiple sclerosis patients were enrolled in a US clinical protocol that evaluated disease progression with magnetic resonance imaging. Peripheral blood was subjected to Ficoll-Hypaque density gradient centrifugation to isolate PBMCs, which were then cryopreserved in liquid nitrogen. Turning to this clonotype: Its antigen specificity is not known. A much bigger clone sits one base away, suggesting this may be a read error.

Relative to germline, V is 7 bases shorter and J is 5 bases shorter, with 21 bases between their ends. Its CDR3 holds 15 amino acids, cysteine through phenylalanine. CDR3 DNA only is kept here, 45 bases in frame from base 1. The germline V gene provides CDR1 SGHRS and CDR2 YFSETQ. The V and J genes are TRBV5-1 and TRBJ2-5; TRBD1 is possibly the D segment (6 matching bases). The TCR was taken from a woman between 50 and 59 years old with multiple sclerosis. The source material was PBMCs. The CDR3 region has the sequence CASHLGDNGWETQYF. The DNA reads as follows: TGCGCCAGCCACCTTGGGGACAACGGGTGGGAGACCCAGTACTTC.